This section outlines one TCR beta chain sequence together with its context. No antigen is known for it. Together with a sample-barcoded 5' primer, a J-beta primer mix was included in a second PCR lasting 7 to 11 cycles. A template-switch adaptor that had 12 random nucleotides put a tag on each cDNA molecule. TCRdb re-analysed the 5' RACE reads in MiXCR, keeping a single row per CDR3 protein. The table lists 1,100,000 or so distinct CDR3 sequences, more than 35% of them singletons. Trimming removed 5 bases from V and 3 bases from J, with 11 bases in between. The germline CDR1 and CDR2 sequences are SGHAT and FQNNGV. The CDR3 covers 13 residues. This sample is drawn from a study of blood T cells in healthy people across ages. Study-wide findings and caveats: The long-lived group displayed more naive CD4+ cells, plus higher diversity, than the aged donors did. Researchers said unsorted PBMCs prevented a conclusive naive versus antigen-experienced comparison.

V is TRBV11-2 and J is TRBJ2-7; D uncertain. The sequence was obtained from a woman aged 55-69 years in good health. Sequenced: blood. The DNA for the CDR3 is TGTGCCAGCAGCCCAGGCGATCTCTACGAGCAGTACTTC. As protein: CASSPGDLYEQYF.